One and the same sample provided the 17 T cell receptor beta chains below, sequenced in a study of cytomegalovirus exposure and HLA in healthy donors. Primers included in the PCR were 60 Vbeta and 13 Jbeta primers. The method was immunoSEQ multiplex PCR; TCRdb's version includes in-frame clones alone and lacks a portion of them. The repertoire has 130,000 or so clones, about 79% of them found once; the top ten carry roughly 3%. The specimen sequenced was PBMCs. The receptors shown here come from a woman aged 18-29 years in good health and CMV-seropositive.

For this clone: Different DNA sequences within this sample yield the same CDR3. This chain joins TRBV4-1 and TRBJ1-2, with D tentatively TRBD1 (6 bases). This CDR3 contains 16 residues. The V gene lost 3 bases and the J gene lost 1 base, with 15 bases spanning the gap. From germline, CDR1 is MGHRA and CDR2 YSYEKL. This chain's CDR3 is CASSQGGAGVNYGYTF. The CDR3 DNA reads TGCGCCAGCAGCCAGGGGGGGGCAGGTGTTAACTATGGCTACACCTTC.

The chain combines TRBV6-6 with TRBJ2-7, with unresolved D. V lost 7 bases, J lost 1 base, and 11 bases lay in between. Per the germline V gene, CDR1 is MNHNY and CDR2 is SVGAGI (reference sequence). The CDR3 spans 13 residues. The DNA for the CDR3 is TGTGCCAGCACCCCGCAGACATCCTACGAGCAGTACTTC. It codes for CASTPQTSYEQYF.

The chain carries TRBV27 and TRBJ2-4, with 7 bases fitting TRBD2. In germline, CDR1 is MNHEY, CDR2 SMNVEV (reference sequence). Losses at the gene ends were 7 bases for V and 6 bases for J; bases not matched to a gene: 21. The CDR3 consists of 18 residues. CDR3 coding DNA: TGTGCCAGCACTCTTCTTGGGGAGGGGTCCTCTGCGGGAAACATTCAGTACTTC. It is translated as CASTLLGEGSSAGNIQYF.

The rearrangement joins TRBV4-1 to TRBJ2-2, with D tentatively TRBD1 (6 bases). The germline CDR1 and CDR2 sequences are MGHRA and YSYEKL. V was shortened by 7 bases and J by 4 bases, with 16 bases between the two germline ends. The CDR3 has 15 amino acids. The CDR3 DNA sequence: TGCGCCAGCACCCCCCCAGGGGTAGGCACCGGGGAGCTGTTTTTT. It translates to CASTPPGVGTGELFF.

This chain uses TRBV11-2 with TRBJ1-1; D not resolved. The CDR3 consists of 13 residues. Germline values: CDR1 SGHAT, CDR2 FQNNGV. Trimming shortened V by 6 bases and J by 4 bases, and 12 bases separated the two germline ends. The CDR3 bases are TGTGCCAGCAGGCGATATACGGGCACTGAAGCTTTCTTT. It is translated as CASRRYTGTEAFF.

The genes are TRBV27 and TRBJ2-6; D is perhaps TRBD2 (5 bases). The CDR3 runs to 13 residues. The ends were cut back, 9 bases at V and 0 bases at J, with 6 bases in the middle. Germline V gene lookup returns CDR1 MNHEY and CDR2 SMNVEV (reference sequence). The CDR3 spells CASGSSGANVLTF. The DNA for the CDR3 is TGTGCCAGTGGGAGCTCTGGGGCCAACGTCCTGACTTTC.

The chain carries TRBV6-1 and TRBJ1-2; D might be TRBD1 (6 bases). Germline V gene data show CDR1 as MNHNS and CDR2 as SASEGT. V was cut by 1 base and J by 3 bases, with 12 bases left in between. CDR3 size: 15 residues. The DNA for the CDR3 is TGTGCCAGCAGTGAAGTGGGGGGGCGCGACTATGGCTACACCTTC. Translating it yields CASSEVGGRDYGYTF.

V and J are TRBV4-2 and TRBJ2-7; 12 nucleotides align to TRBD2. The V segment lost 3 bases and the J segment 4 bases; nucleotides outside the gene matches: 4. Germline CDR1 reads LGHNA; CDR2 reads YNFKEQ. This CDR3 contains 15 residues. The CDR3 protein is CASSQASGGAYEQYF. The CDR3 DNA reads as TGTGCCAGCAGCCAGGCTAGCGGGGGGGCTTACGAGCAGTACTTC.

The genes are TRBV4-1 and TRBJ2-7; 8 nucleotides agree with TRBD1. The length of the CDR3 is 17 residues. Trimming cost V 0 bases and J 4 bases; bases outside gene matches: 11. Germline lookup yields CDR1 MGHRA and CDR2 YSYEKL. CDR3 in DNA: TGCGCCAGCAGCCAAGACCGGCACGGGACAGGTCTATACGAGCAGTACTTC. This encodes CASSQDRHGTGLYEQYF.

The V call is TRBV28, the J call TRBJ2-7; TRBD1 aligns across 9 bases. The V gene end was trimmed by 1 base and the J gene end by 8 bases; junction bases not matched to a gene: 6. The CDR3 sequence is 14 residues long. Germline V gene sequence: CDR1 MDHEN, CDR2 SYDVKM. CDR3 in DNA: TGTGCCAGCAGTTTATACGGGACAGGGTGTCAGCAGTACTTC. Translation gives CASSLYGTGCQQYF. The full variable domain, its missing parts supplied by reference TRBV28 and TRBJ2-7, is DVKVTQSSRYLVKRTGEKVFLECVQDMDHENMFWYRQDPGLGLRLIYFSYDVKMKEKGDIPEGYSVSREKKERFSLILESASTNQTSMYLCASSLYGTGCQQYFGPGTRLTVT.

This CDR3 reads CASSFDGGTPYNEQFF. The CDR3 DNA reads as TGTGCCAGCAGTTTCGATGGGGGGACCCCTTACAATGAGCAGTTCTTC. This rearrangement joins TRBV27 to TRBJ2-1; D possibly corresponds to TRBD2 (6 bases). The CDR3 has 16 residues. Germline CDR1 reads MNHEY; CDR2 reads SMNVEV (reference sequence). Between the trimmed V and J ends, which lost 3 bases and 4 bases, there was a span of 16 bases.

The J gene is TRBJ1-5, the V gene TRBV4-1; D uncertain. This CDR3 region has 16 residues. Deletions cut 0 bases from V and 1 base from J, with 10 bases between. Germline V gene sequence: CDR1 MGHRA, CDR2 YSYEKL. CDR3 sequence (DNA): TGCGCCAGCAGCCAAGAACCGGCGGGGAGCAATCAGCCCCAGCATTTT. It translates to CASSQEPAGSNQPQHF.

The chain is built from TRBV4-1 and TRBJ2-1, with a weak D call TRBD2 (7 bases). The germline gives CDR1 MGHRA, CDR2 YSYEKL. CDR3 length: 15 amino acids. Deletions cut 1 base from V and 5 bases from J, with 12 bases between. CDR3 sequence: CASSQVRGANNEQFF. The CDR3, as DNA: TGCGCCAGCAGCCAAGTCCGGGGGGCTAACAATGAGCAGTTCTTC.

The V gene is TRBV19, the J gene TRBJ1-1; D may be TRBD1 (5 bases). The V gene lost 3 bases and the J gene lost 1 base, with 12 bases spanning the gap. This CDR3 is 15 amino acids long. The germline gives CDR1 LNHDA, CDR2 SQIVND (reference sequence). The CDR3 bases are TGTGCCAGTAGTATGGGGGGAGGCGGGAACACTGAAGCTTTCTTT. It encodes CASSMGGGGNTEAFF.

J is TRBJ2-3 and V is TRBV12-5; tentatively, D is TRBD2 (5 bases). The CDR3 covers 16 residues. The germline CDR1 and CDR2 sequences are LGHNT and FRNRAP. Trimming removed 3 bases at V and 0 bases at J, with 13 bases between. CDR3 bases: TGTGCTAGTGGTTTAAGGGCGGGCACTAGCACAGATACGCAGTATTTT. Residues: CASGLRAGTSTDTQYF.

This chain connects TRBV15 to TRBJ1-5, with 7 bases identical to TRBD1. The CDR3 sequence is 13 residues long. V was clipped by 7 bases and J by 3 bases; unmatched bases: 3. Germline CDR1 and CDR2: LNHNV and YYDKDF (reference sequence). DNA of the CDR3: TGTGCCACCACACAGGGGCCCAATCAGCCCCAGCATTTT. It translates to CATTQGPNQPQHF.

This clone appeared a few times. The rearrangement uses TRBV5-4 and TRBJ2-1, with 7 bases lining up with TRBD1. Per the germline V gene, CDR1 is SGHNT and CDR2 is YYREEE (reference sequence). Trimming at V came to 0 bases and at J to 3 bases, leaving 6 bases not matched to a gene. The CDR3 runs 16 residues. The CDR3 nucleotides read TGTGCCAGCAGCTTGGATACGACAGGGCTCTACAATGAGCAGTTCTTC. Translation gives CASSLDTTGLYNEQFF.